This T cell receptor (beta chain) appears in the sequencing data of a study of cytomegalovirus exposure and HLA in healthy donors. The study's findings and limits: Later genetic work tied a missense DCLRE1C variant to beta-chain V and J trimming. Published work reported that the classifier diagnosed cytomegalovirus status with high specificity and sensitivity.

Researchers ran the PCR with 60 Vbeta and 13 Jbeta primers. Data came from immunoSEQ multiplex PCR; TCRdb stores just in-frame clones and leaves some out. This table holds roughly 150,000 clones, approximately 81% found once. V lost 8 bases and J 7 bases, leaving 8 bases between the germline ends. The germline gives CDR1 MNHNS, CDR2 SASEGT. The CDR3 is 11 amino acids. Notes on this clone: What it binds is unknown.

The sequenced material came from PBMCs. This chain connects TRBV6-1 to TRBJ2-2; tentative D call: TRBD2 (6 bases). The receptor was isolated from a middle-aged woman in good health and CMV-seropositive. CDR3 loop: CASGTLGELFF. CDR3 nucleotide sequence: TGTGCCAGCGGGACTCTCGGGGAGCTGTTTTTT.